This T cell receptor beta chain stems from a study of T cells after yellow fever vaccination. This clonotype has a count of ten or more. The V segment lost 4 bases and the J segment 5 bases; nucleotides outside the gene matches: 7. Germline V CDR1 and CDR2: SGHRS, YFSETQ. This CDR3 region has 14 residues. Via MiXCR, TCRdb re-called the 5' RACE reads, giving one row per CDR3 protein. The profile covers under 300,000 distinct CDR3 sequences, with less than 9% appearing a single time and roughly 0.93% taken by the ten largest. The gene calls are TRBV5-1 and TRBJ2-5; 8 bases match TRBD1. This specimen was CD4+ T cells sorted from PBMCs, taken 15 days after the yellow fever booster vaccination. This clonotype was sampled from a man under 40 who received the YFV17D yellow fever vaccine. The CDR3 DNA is TGCGCCAGCAGCCCCTGGACAGGGAGGGAGACCCAGTACTTC. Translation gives CASSPWTGRETQYF.